Below, 29 T cell receptor beta chains from the same sample are listed, as sequenced in a study of blood T cell repertoires in COVID-19. TCRdb's table, derived via immunoSEQ multiplex PCR, lists solely in-frame clones and lacks some. This repertoire shows about 210,000 clones, roughly 78% found once; its top ten account for 12%. The material sequenced was peripheral blood. These receptors all come from a woman aged 40-49 years with acute or convalescent COVID-19.

The gene calls are TRBV5-1 and TRBJ2-3; 7 bases are a match to TRBD2. CDR1 and CDR2 (germline): SGHRS, YFSETQ. The length of the CDR3 is 16 residues. The V gene end was trimmed by 3 bases and the J gene end by 0 bases; junction bases not matched to a gene: 7. The CDR3 nucleotides read TGCGCCAGCAGCTCTGGGAGGGATACTAGCACAGATACGCAGTATTTT. Translating it yields CASSSGRDTSTDTQYF.

The chain carries TRBV3-1 (or the pseudogene TRBV3-2) and TRBJ2-1; 11 positions agree with TRBD2. Germline CDR1 and CDR2: LGHDT and YNNKEL (reference sequence). The CDR3 totals 16 residues. Unmatched junction bases numbered 7, after V lost 1 base and J lost 8 bases. This chain's CDR3 is CASSQALRLAGYEQFF. CDR3 in DNA: TGTGCCAGCAGCCAAGCCCTAAGACTAGCGGGATATGAGCAGTTCTTC.

This chain connects TRBV30 to TRBJ1-4; D is perhaps TRBD1 (5 bases). V lost 7 bases and J 8 bases, leaving 14 bases between the germline ends. Per the germline V gene, CDR1 is GTSNPN and CDR2 is SVGIG (reference sequence). This CDR3 comprises 12 residues. CDR3 nucleotides: TGTGCCTCTCAGGGTTTGATGGAAAAACTGTTTTTT. It encodes CASQGLMEKLFF.

Worth noting for this clone: Other DNA sequences in this sample translate to the same CDR3. The chain recombines TRBV12-5 with TRBJ1-2; 7 bases map to TRBD1. Germline trimming cut 7 bases from V and 3 bases from J; bases unmatched to any gene: 2. CDR3 length equals 12 residues. CDR1 and CDR2 (germline): LGHNT, FRNRAP. CDR3 in DNA: TGTGCTAGTGCTCAGGGGGACTATGGCTACACCTTC. It yields the protein CASAQGDYGYTF.

V is TRBV25-1 and J is TRBJ2-7; TRBD1 aligns across 7 bases. The CDR3 length is 14 residues. CDR1 and CDR2 (germline): MGHDK, SYGVNS. The V segment lost 1 base and the J segment 4 bases; nucleotides outside the gene matches: 4. The CDR3 spells CASSEWDSRYEQYF. In DNA form, the CDR3 reads TGTGCCAGCAGTGAATGGGACAGCAGATACGAGCAGTACTTC.

CDR3 region: CASSMGPGNMNTEAFF. CDR3 sequence (DNA): TGTGCCAGTAGTATGGGGCCAGGTAATATGAACACTGAAGCTTTCTTT. V usage is TRBV19 and J usage is TRBJ1-1, with D perhaps matching TRBD1 (5 bases). Germline V CDR1 and CDR2: LNHDA, SQIVND (reference sequence). V gave up 3 bases and J gave up 0 bases, with 14 bases separating them. The length of the CDR3 is 16 residues.

This sequence joins TRBV5-4 and TRBJ2-7, with 7 nucleotides matching TRBD2. J gave up 1 base and V 4 bases, and 5 bases lay outside the gene matches. The CDR3 is made up of 14 amino acids. Germline loops: CDR1 SGHNT, CDR2 YYREEE (reference sequence). The CDR3 coding sequence is TGTGCCAGCAGCCGGAGGACTAGTTCCTACGAGCAGTACTTC. Amino acid sequence: CASSRRTSSYEQYF.

The rearrangement links TRBV15 to TRBJ1-5, with D possibly matching TRBD1 (6 bases). With 10 bases removed from V and 3 bases from J, the gap between germline ends came to 10 bases. There are 12 residues in the CDR3. In germline, CDR1 is LNHNV, CDR2 YYDKDF (reference sequence). The DNA for the CDR3 is TGTGCCAGCGGACAGAACAATCAGCCCCAGCATTTT. Translating it yields CASGQNNQPQHF.

The chain carries TRBV25-1 and TRBJ2-5, with 9 bases fitting TRBD1. Germline loops: CDR1 MGHDK, CDR2 SYGVNS. V lost 3 bases and J lost 5; bases outside the gene matches: 10. The CDR3 runs to 16 residues. The CDR3 loop reads CASSDLRDRVAETQYF. The CDR3, as DNA: TGTGCCAGCAGTGATCTTAGGGACAGGGTTGCCGAGACCCAGTACTTC.

The chain is built from TRBV27 and TRBJ2-7, with TRBD1 identical over 10 bases. V lost 5 bases to trimming and J lost 2 bases; unmatched junction nucleotides: 6. Germline values: CDR1 MNHEY, CDR2 SMNVEV (reference sequence). This CDR3 region has 15 residues. CDR3 loop: CASSETGTGAYEQYF. The CDR3 coding sequence is TGTGCCAGCAGTGAAACCGGGACAGGGGCCTACGAGCAGTACTTC.

The chain links TRBV5-1 to TRBJ1-4; 10 bases align to TRBD1. V dropped 4 bases and J dropped 1; count of bases not matched to a gene: 10. Germline CDR1 is SGHRS and CDR2 is YFSETQ. This CDR3 is 18 amino acids long. The DNA for the CDR3 is TGCGCCAGCAGCCCAATTGTACGGACAGGGGGAACTAATGAAAAACTGTTTTTT. It specifies CASSPIVRTGGTNEKLFF.

The rearrangement uses TRBV18 and TRBJ1-2; D is undetermined. V dropped 4 bases and J dropped 4 bases, with 10 bases sitting between them. Germline CDR1 KGHSH, CDR2 LQKENI. This CDR3 region has 13 residues. The CDR3 loop is CASSQSGSYGYTF. The DNA of the CDR3 is TGTGCCAGCTCACAGTCCGGGTCCTATGGCTACACCTTC.

The V and J genes are TRBV7-2 and TRBJ2-7; the D gene is possibly TRBD2 (6 bases). The V gene's germline CDR1 is SGHTA and CDR2 FQGNSA. V was clipped by 3 bases and J by 4 bases, with 19 bases between them. The CDR3 spans 16 residues. The CDR3 DNA sequence: TGTGCCAGCAGCTTCTCGACTAGGCGCTTAGAATACGAGCAGTACTTC. Translated: CASSFSTRRLEYEQYF.

This clone appeared a single time. The chain has TRBV5-1 and TRBJ2-1; 8 bases line up with TRBD1. Germline V gene data show CDR1 as SGHRS and CDR2 as YFSETQ. V was pared by 2 bases and J by 7 bases, with 8 bases of the junction left unmatched. This CDR3 is 15 amino acids long. In DNA form, the CDR3 reads TGCGCCAGCAGCTTAGGGCAGGGGGCGCCGAATGAGCAGTTCTTC. Translating gives CASSLGQGAPNEQFF.

The rearrangement joins TRBV15 to TRBJ1-5, with TRBD1 as a possible D gene (5 bases). There are 15 residues in the CDR3. The germline V and J ends were trimmed by 7 bases and 3 bases, with 16 bases remaining between them. Germline V gene lookup returns CDR1 LNHNV and CDR2 YYDKDF (reference sequence). Here the CDR3 reads CATKVDRQINQPQHF. In nucleotides, the CDR3 is TGTGCCACCAAGGTCGACCGACAGATCAATCAGCCCCAGCATTTT.

The chain couples TRBV9 to TRBJ2-7, with D perhaps TRBD1 (6 bases). V lost 4 bases and J 2 bases, leaving 13 bases between the germline ends. CDR3 size: 14 residues. The V gene's germline CDR1 is SGDLS and CDR2 YYNGEE. For the CDR3, the DNA is TGTGCCAGCAGCCTGGGACACTCAGCCTACGAGCAGTACTTC. This sequence encodes CASSLGHSAYEQYF.

This clone turned up a few times. This chain joins TRBV6-1 and TRBJ2-7; a weak D match, TRBD2 (5 bases). The germline V gene encodes CDR1 MNHNS and CDR2 SASEGT. V was trimmed by 3 bases and J by 2 bases, leaving 14 bases between them. The CDR3 covers 15 residues. The CDR3 region is CASSDQGGYPYEQYF. CDR3 sequence (DNA): TGTGCCAGCAGTGACCAAGGCGGGTACCCCTACGAGCAGTACTTC.

This clone is a singleton in its sample. CDR3 loop: CSASLRGGSTDTQYF. CDR3 DNA: TGCAGTGCTAGTTTGCGGGGGGGAAGCACAGATACGCAGTATTTT. The genes are TRBV20-1 and TRBJ2-3, with 9 bases that match TRBD2. Germline V gives CDR1 DFQATT, CDR2 SNEGSKA (reference sequence). This CDR3 region has 15 residues. With V trimmed by 3 bases and J by 0 bases, 4 bases remained unmatched.

This rearrangement joins TRBV6-5 to TRBJ2-1; TRBD2 might be the D (6 bases). V was clipped by 4 bases and J by 6 bases, with 13 bases between them. Germline loops: CDR1 MNHEY, CDR2 SVGAGI. CDR3 size: 14 residues. CDR3 nucleotides: TGTGCCAGCAGTTGGAGGGGTTTCCGCAATGAGCAGTTCTTC. This gives the protein CASSWRGFRNEQFF.

This clone has just a few counts. This chain joins TRBV5-1 and TRBJ1-2; D uncertain. Germline V gene sequence: CDR1 SGHRS, CDR2 YFSETQ. The CDR3 has 14 residues. The V end lost 0 bases, the J end lost 5 bases, and 11 bases lay between the germline ends. CDR3 protein: CASSLEAGGYGYTF. The CDR3 nucleotides are TGCGCCAGCAGCTTGGAGGCCGGCGGATATGGCTACACCTTC.

The chain recombines TRBV5-1 with TRBJ2-7; a possible D gene is TRBD2 (6 bases). The CDR3 runs to 14 residues. V shed 4 bases and J shed 1 base, with 12 bases lying between them. CDR1 and CDR2 from the germline V gene are SGHRS and YFSETQ. The CDR3 nucleotides read TGCGCCAGCAGCCCAGCGGCGGGGTCCTACGAGCAGTACTTC. Amino acid sequence: CASSPAAGSYEQYF.

The CDR3 region has the DNA TGTGCCAGTAGTCGCGCAGCGGGCTTTCAAGAGACCCAGTACTTC. The encoded protein is CASSRAAGFQETQYF. V gene TRBV6-5 combines with J gene TRBJ2-5; the D gene is possibly TRBD2 (6 bases). V dropped 9 bases and J dropped 2 bases, with 19 bases sitting between them. CDR3 length equals 15 residues. Germline CDR1 and CDR2: MNHEY and SVGAGI.

This CDR3 is CASSQFSTEGNTIYF. Written as DNA, the CDR3 is TGTGCCAGCAGCCAATTTAGCACTGAGGGAAACACCATATATTTT. The chain uses TRBV3-1 (or the pseudogene TRBV3-2) and TRBJ1-3, with unresolved D. Germline V lookup: CDR1 LGHDT, CDR2 YNNKEL (reference sequence). This CDR3 has 15 residues. The V gene lost 2 bases and the J gene lost 4 bases, with 12 bases spanning the gap.

This sequence joins TRBV27 and TRBJ1-5, with D tentatively TRBD1 (5 bases). The CDR3 loop spans 13 amino acids. The ends were cut back, 3 bases at V and 4 bases at J, with 7 bases in the middle. Germline-derived CDR1 and CDR2 are MNHEY and SMNVEV (reference sequence). Here the CDR3 DNA reads TGTGCCAGCAGTTTTAACAGGAATCAGCCCCAGCATTTT. This translates into CASSFNRNQPQHF.

The CDR3 coding sequence is TGTGCCACCAGTGATCACGGGACAGGGAGCGGAGCTTTCTTT. This translates into CATSDHGTGSGAFF. This chain uses TRBV24-1 with TRBJ1-1; TRBD1 matches at 9 bases. The CDR3 is 14 amino acids. Germline V gene sequence: CDR1 KGHDR, CDR2 SFDVKD. The V gene end was trimmed by 3 bases and the J gene end by 10 bases; junction bases not matched to a gene: 8.

The chain joins TRBV5-1 to TRBJ2-3, with D hard to call. Deletions cut 4 bases from V and 6 bases from J, with 15 bases between. Per the germline V gene, CDR1 is SGHRS and CDR2 is YFSETQ. The CDR3 runs 14 residues. CDR3 protein: CASSDSRRVDTQYF. As DNA, the CDR3 is TGCGCCAGCAGCGACTCCCGTCGGGTGGATACGCAGTATTTT.

The gene calls are TRBV7-2 and TRBJ2-1; 7 nucleotides agree with TRBD2. The germline gives CDR1 SGHTA, CDR2 FQGNSA. The junction had 7 bases not matched to a gene; V was cut back by 5 bases and J by 6 bases. CDR3 length: 14 residues. In DNA form, the CDR3 reads TGTGCCAGCAGCCCGAGACCGGGGGGCAATGAGCAGTTCTTC. Its protein product is CASSPRPGGNEQFF.

The V call is TRBV5-1, the J call TRBJ1-2; tentatively, D is TRBD1 (6 bases). Germline assignment: CDR1 SGHRS and CDR2 YFSETQ. The CDR3 is 15 residues long. V shed 4 bases and J shed 0 bases, with 13 bases lying between them. CDR3 region: CASSHRDVANYGYTF. In DNA, the CDR3 is TGCGCCAGCAGCCACAGGGACGTCGCTAACTATGGCTACACCTTC.

This clone has a single count. The CDR3 DNA reads as TGTGCCAGCAGTCAACGACTAGCGGGAAACTACGAGCAGTACTTC. Translated: CASSQRLAGNYEQYF. J is TRBJ2-7 and V is TRBV6-5, with 11 bases identical to TRBD2. CDR1 and CDR2 from the germline V gene are MNHEY and SVGAGI. V gave up 5 bases and J gave up 3 bases; unmatched junction bases: 6. This CDR3 contains 15 residues.